This paragraph reports one T cell receptor beta chain. The data were taken from a study of blood T cell repertoires in COVID-19. Across the whole study: The origin of the acute and convalescent COVID-19 samples was the United States, Italy and Spain.

The J segment lost 3 bases and the V segment lost 4 bases, leaving 0 bases of the junction unmatched. CDR3 size: 12 residues. Germline-derived CDR1 and CDR2 are SNHLY and FYNNEI. Authors' data handling: From reference gene primer amplification, estimates of nucleated cell counts were derived. Profiling relied on immunoSEQ multiplex PCR, and the TCRdb table lists in-frame clones only, not all of them. Clone size and the V and J calls come from that table; the DNA yielded D and trimming. This table has some 94,000 clones, roughly 84% appearing once. The gene calls are TRBV2 and TRBJ2-7; 7 bases agree with TRBD1. This TCR was recovered from a man between 65 and 80 years old with active or convalescent COVID-19. Sequenced input: peripheral blood. Written as DNA, the CDR3 is TGTGCCAGCAGTGGGGACAGCTACGAGCAGTACTTC. It codes for CASSGDSYEQYF.